This TCR beta chain appears in the sequencing data of a study of OX40 agonist ivuxolimab in advanced cancers. General study points: Nonresponders included some who also had low normalized T-cell clonal expansion.

CDR3 length equals 17 residues. Remarks on this clone: No antigen is known for it.

Sequencing was performed with immunoSEQ multiplex PCR; in TCRdb, only in-frame clones are kept and a portion is missing. The sample carries about 88,000 clones, approximately 85% recorded once. This rearrangement joins TRBV21-1 to TRBJ1-4; TRBD1, as called in the table, went unchecked against the DNA. TRBV21-1 is a listed pseudogene. The receptor was derived from an adult with an advanced solid tumor such as melanoma, head and neck, liver or kidney cancer. Sequenced material: CD4+ or CD8+ T cells sorted from blood, taken in a trial of the OX40 agonist ivuxolimab. The CDR3 sequence is CASSHSPTRATNEKLFF. Here the CDR3 DNA reads TGTGCCAGCAGCCATTCCCCCACACGTGCAACTAATGAAAAACTGTTTTTT.